This T cell receptor (beta chain) was profiled in a study of CD8 T cells in ankylosing spondylitis. Notes on the study in general: Both synovial fluid and blood in reactive arthritis had previously been reported to carry some motif variants. Matched ankylosing spondylitis synovial fluid reportedly contained a significantly enriched population of disease-linked clones.

About this clonotype: Its antigen is undetermined.

TCRdb processed the 5' RACE reads anew with MiXCR; each CDR3 protein has one entry. The table records 230,000 or so distinct CDR3 sequences, roughly a quarter of them present only once. The germline gives CDR1 ENHRY, CDR2 SYGVKD. The germline V and J ends were trimmed by 10 bases and 5 bases, with 15 bases remaining between them. CDR3 length equals 13 residues. The J gene is TRBJ1-5, the V gene TRBV10-3, with a possible D match to TRBD1 (5 bases). This sequence originates from a male donor with ankylosing spondylitis or in good health (not recorded which). Sequenced material: blood, either unsorted or a sorted T cell fraction (not recorded which). The CDR3 DNA reads TGTGCCACTCGGGACTCAAGGGATCAGCCCCAGCATTTT. Amino acids: CATRDSRDQPQHF.